A single sample gave rise to the 6 T cell receptor beta chains below, sequenced in a study of technical replicates of blood from a few donors. Repertoires were generated with immunoSEQ multiplex PCR, while TCRdb's copy carries only in-frame clones and drops some. The table lists roughly 100,000 clones, 85% to 95% of them singletons. The sequenced sample consisted of T cells isolated from PBMCs. These receptor sequences come from a human donor in good health.

V usage is TRBV30 and J usage is TRBJ1-1; weak D call: TRBD1 (6 bases). CDR3 length equals 12 residues. Germline V gives CDR1 GTSNPN, CDR2 SVGIG (reference sequence). V was shortened by 4 bases and J by 6 bases, with 12 bases between the two germline ends. The CDR3: CAWTGAFPEAFF. The CDR3, as DNA: TGTGCCTGGACAGGGGCATTTCCTGAAGCTTTCTTT.

The chain couples TRBV5-6 to TRBJ2-7, with a weak D call TRBD1 (6 bases). The CDR3 is 14 amino acids. V lost 4 bases to trimming and J lost 0 bases, with 11 bases between them. Germline V CDR1 and CDR2: SGHDT, YYEEEE. CDR3 loop: CASSRTAVSYEQYF. The CDR3, as DNA: TGTGCCAGCAGCAGGACAGCCGTCTCCTACGAGCAGTACTTC. Full variable domain (missing parts from reference TRBV5-6 and TRBJ2-7): DAGVTQSPTHLIKTRGQQVTLRCSPKSGHDTVSWYQQALGQGPQFIFQYYEEEERQRGNFPDRFSGHQFPNYSSELNVNALLLGDSALYLCASSRTAVSYEQYFGPGTRLTVT.

This rearrangement joins TRBV2 to TRBJ1-3; D remains unclear. Germline CDR1 SNHLY, CDR2 FYNNEI. V shed 1 base and J shed 2 bases, with 12 bases lying between them. The CDR3 extends over 16 amino acids. The CDR3 sequence: CASSEGRGLTGNTIYF. The CDR3 region has the DNA TGTGCCAGCAGTGAAGGACGGGGTTTGACTGGAAACACCATATATTTT.

This clone was seen a single time. V and J are TRBV7-6 and TRBJ1-3, with TRBD1 matching 8 bases. The germline CDR1 and CDR2 sequences are SGHVS and FNYEAQ. This CDR3 has 14 amino acids. Trimming took 3 bases from V and 4 from J; bases not matched to a gene: 2. CDR3 nucleotides: TGTGCCAGCAGCTTTGCAGGGGGCGGAAACACCATATATTTT. The encoded protein is CASSFAGGGNTIYF.

With respect to this clone: The same CDR3 also results from other DNA sequences found in this sample. The V and J genes are TRBV19 and TRBJ2-7; unclear D gene. V shed 3 bases and J shed 3 bases, with 9 bases lying between them. The CDR3 runs to 13 residues. Germline V gene sequence: CDR1 LNHDA, CDR2 SQIVND (reference sequence). The CDR3 spells CASSITASYEQYF. The CDR3 DNA reads as TGTGCCAGTAGTATCACGGCTAGCTACGAGCAGTACTTC.

This sequence joins TRBV10-2 and TRBJ1-5; D is uncertain. Trimming took 5 bases from V and 2 from J, leaving 16 bases between them. The germline CDR1 and CDR2 sequences are WSHSY and SAAADI. The CDR3 is 16 amino acids. The CDR3 bases are TGCGCCAGCAGTCCCATCGTCAGCGGTGGCAATCAGCCCCAGCATTTT. Its translation is CASSPIVSGGNQPQHF.